Listed below are T cell receptor beta chains from one sample, sequenced in a study of OX40 agonist ivuxolimab in advanced cancers. Using immunoSEQ multiplex PCR, the repertoire was profiled, and TCRdb retains in-frame clones only, with some absent. The table shows roughly 10,000 clones, with roughly 80% occurring only once. The source was CD4+ or CD8+ T cells sorted from blood, collected in a trial of the OX40 agonist ivuxolimab. The receptor source for this set is an adult with an advanced solid tumor such as melanoma, head and neck, liver or kidney cancer. The CDR3 runs from the conserved cysteine through the conserved F or W. The order of the fields is V gene, J gene, D gene, clone size, CDR3 DNA, CDR3 protein. The D gene is left open where the match is weak. Expanded clones are given a class, and other clones once, few, many or no size at all.

TRBV11-2	TRBJ1-2	NA	NA	TGTGCCAGCAGCTTCGGGACCAGTAACTATGGCTACACCTTC	CASSFGTSNYGYTF
TRBV19	TRBJ2-1	TRBD2	NA	TGTGCCAGTAGTATAGATCTAGCGGGACCCTACAATGAGCAGTTCTTC	CASSIDLAGPYNEQFF
TRBV5-1	TRBJ2-7	NA	NA	TGCGCCAGCACCCAGGGGTACGAGCAGTACTTC	CASTQGYEQYF
TRBV7-7	TRBJ2-5	TRBD2	NA	TGTGCTAGCAGCTCAACGGGACTAGCGGGGGGGCAAGAGACCCAGTACTTC	CASSSTGLAGGQETQYF
TRBV4-1	TRBJ2-2	NA	NA	TGCGCCAGCCAGGGTAACACCGGGGAGCTGTTTTTT	CASQGNTGELFF
TRBV29-1	TRBJ2-7	NA	NA	TGCAGCGTCAAAGATGAGGTGCAGTACTTC	CSVKDEVQYF
TRBV27	TRBJ2-7	NA	NA	TGTGCCAGCAGTTTAGTCGCGGCAGGGGCGGGGGAGCAGTACTTC	CASSLVAAGAGEQYF
TRBV6-5	TRBJ2-2	NA	NA	TGTGCCAGCAGTTACTCTCAAGGGGACACCGGGGAGCTGTTTTTT	CASSYSQGDTGELFF
TRBV28	TRBJ1-4	TRBD1	NA	TGTGCCAGCTGGGACAGGGACTTTAATGAAAAACTGTTTTTT	CASWDRDFNEKLFF
TRBV5-1	TRBJ1-1	NA	NA	TGCGCCAGCAGCTACCGGACAGTTAATCCAATGAACACTGAAGCTTTCTTT	CASSYRTVNPMNTEAFF
TRBV28	TRBJ2-2	NA	NA	TGTGCCAGCAGCTGGTCCCTGGTACCTGCTAGGGGGGAGCTGTTTTTT	CASSWSLVPARGELFF
TRBV19	TRBJ2-2	NA	NA	TGTGCCAGTAACAGGCCGCCCCCCGGGGAGCTGTTTTTT	CASNRPPPGELFF
TRBV7-6	TRBJ1-5	TRBD1	NA	TGTGCCAGCAGCTCGGGACAGGGAGGTCAGCCCCAGCATTTT	CASSSGQGGQPQHF
TRBV4-3	TRBJ1-6	NA	NA	TGCGCCAGCAGCCAAGATTGGGGGGGTAATTCACCCCTCCACTTT	CASSQDWGGNSPLHF
TRBV6-1	TRBJ1-5	NA	NA	TGTGCCAGCAGTGAAGCAGGAGGGATCGATCAGCCCCAGCATTTT	CASSEAGGIDQPQHF
TRBV13	TRBJ2-7	TRBD2	NA	TGTGCCAGCAGCTTGCGGGGGATTGACGAGCAGTACTTC	CASSLRGIDEQYF
TRBV5-1	TRBJ1-1	TRBD1	NA	TGCGCCAGCAGCATCGCACAGGGGATGGCTGAAGCTTTCTTT	CASSIAQGMAEAFF
TRBV4-2	TRBJ2-1	TRBD2	medium-sized	TGTGCCAGCAGCCCCTCTGATCGGGAGGGGATAAACTATGAGCAGTTCTTC	CASSPSDREGINYEQFF
TRBV18	TRBJ2-7	NA	NA	TGTGCCAGCTCACCAGGGTCCTCCTACGAGCAGTACTTC	CASSPGSSYEQYF
TRBV7-8	TRBJ2-1	TRBD2	NA	TGTGCCAGCAGCTTAGTCTCTAGCGGGAGTGGCGAGCAGTTCTTC	CASSLVSSGSGEQFF
TRBV27	TRBJ2-5	TRBD1	NA	TGTGCCAGCAGTAAAGGACAGGGCGGGGAGACCCAGTACTTC	CASSKGQGGETQYF
TRBV5-1	TRBJ1-2	TRBD1	NA	TGCGCCAGCAGCTTGGGTGCAGGGGGTTATGGCTACACCTTC	CASSLGAGGYGYTF
TRBV15	TRBJ2-2	NA	NA	TGTGCCACCAGCAGCCTCGCCGGGACTCTAAACGGGGAGCTGTTTTTT	CATSSLAGTLNGELFF
TRBV11-3	TRBJ1-2	NA	NA	TGTGCCAGCAGCTTAGAGAGCACCCCGAAGACTTACTATGGCTACACCTTC	CASSLESTPKTYYGYTF
TRBV13	TRBJ2-5	TRBD2	NA	TGTGCCAGCAGCTTAGGCGGGGGGGCTCTAGGAGAGACCCAGTACTTC	CASSLGGGALGETQYF
TRBV7-9	TRBJ2-5	TRBD1	once	TGTGCCAGCAGCACTCCCTCTACAGGGGGCCCAAATCAAGAGACCCAGTACTTC	CASSTPSTGGPNQETQYF
TRBV9	TRBJ2-3	TRBD2	NA	TGTGCCAGCAGCTCATCAACGACTAGCGGAGAACACACAGATACGCAGTATTTT	CASSSSTTSGEHTDTQYF
TRBV5-1	TRBJ1-5	NA	NA	TGCGCCAGCAGCTTGGCGGGGGCTGGTCAGCCCCAGCATTTT	CASSLAGAGQPQHF
TRBV6-4	TRBJ2-3	TRBD2	once	TGTGCCAGCAGTGACTCGATAGCGGGAGGGCCAGATACGCAGTATTTT	CASSDSIAGGPDTQYF
TRBV6-1	TRBJ1-3	NA	large	TGTGCCAGCAGGGAAGGGTGGAATTCTGGAAACACCATATATTTT	CASREGWNSGNTIYF
TRBV19	TRBJ2-7	TRBD1	once	TGTGCCAGTAGTCCCCGGGACAGGGCCTCCTACGAGCAGTACTTC	CASSPRDRASYEQYF
TRBV27	TRBJ2-2	NA	NA	TGTGCCAGCAGTTTAGCCGGGGCGGAGACCGGGGAGCTGTTTTTT	CASSLAGAETGELFF
TRBV19	TRBJ2-1	NA	once	TGTGCCAGTAGTATAGCGAGAGGACGGGTAACCTTTAACAATGAGCAGTTCTTC	CASSIARGRVTFNNEQFF
TRBV2	TRBJ1-1	NA	medium-sized	TGTGCCAGCAGTGTCGACCCGGGGCCTACTGAAGCTTTCTTT	CASSVDPGPTEAFF
TRBV7-9	TRBJ2-1	NA	NA	TGTGCCACCCAACACCCCCCCAAGAGCTCCTACAATGAGCAGTTCTTC	CATQHPPKSSYNEQFF
TRBV27	TRBJ2-2	NA	once	TGTGCCAGCAGTTTATCGCGGCTAGCAGACACCGGGGAGCTGTTTTTT	CASSLSRLADTGELFF
TRBV28	TRBJ2-7	NA	NA	TGTGCCAGCAGTTTCCTCGGGGAGGCGGCCTACGAGCAGTACTTC	CASSFLGEAAYEQYF
TRBV6-4	TRBJ1-1	NA	few	TGTGCCAGCAGTGAAGCGCCATTGGGGAACACTGAAGCTTTCTTT	CASSEAPLGNTEAFF
TRBV10-3	TRBJ2-5	TRBD2	NA	TGTGCCATCAGTGAGTCTTCGACTAGCGGGTACCAAGAGACCCAGTACTTC	CAISESSTSGYQETQYF
TRBV6-5	TRBJ1-5	TRBD1	NA	TGTGCCAGCAGTTACTCGACAGGGAATCAGCCCCAGCATTTT	CASSYSTGNQPQHF
TRBV18	TRBJ2-2	NA	NA	TGTGCCAGCTCACCACAAGGGGCGATGGCCGGGGAGCTGTTTTTT	CASSPQGAMAGELFF
TRBV5-1	TRBJ2-3	TRBD2	few	TGCGCCAGCAGCTTGACTAGCGGGGGCCTAACAGATACGCAGTATTTT	CASSLTSGGLTDTQYF
TRBV28	TRBJ2-6	TRBD1	NA	TGTGCCAGCAGCCCGGGACAGCCGTCTGGGGCCAACGTCCTGACTTTC	CASSPGQPSGANVLTF
TRBV5-8	TRBJ2-7	NA	once	TGTGCCAGCAGCCAAGGGGTCGGAGAAACGGGGCCCCTCGAGCAGTACTTC	CASSQGVGETGPLEQYF
TRBV29-1	TRBJ2-1	TRBD1	NA	TGCAGCGTGGCGACAGGGCGTGGTGAGCAGTTCTTC	CSVATGRGEQFF
TRBV11-2	TRBJ2-1	NA	NA	TGTGCCAGCAGCTTAAAAATAAATGAGCAGTTCTTC	CASSLKINEQFF
TRBV29-1	TRBJ2-7	NA	NA	TGCAGCGTTGAAGGGGAGGTAGAGGGATACGAGCAGTACTTC	CSVEGEVEGYEQYF
TRBV19	TRBJ2-1	TRBD2	NA	TGTGCCAGTAGTTTAGCGGGGGGTGAGCAGTTCTTC	CASSLAGGEQFF